Below are 10 T cell receptor beta chains sequenced from a single sample in a study of cytomegalovirus exposure and HLA in healthy donors. Use of 60 Vbeta and 13 Jbeta primers characterized the PCR. Repertoires were generated with immunoSEQ multiplex PCR, while TCRdb's copy carries only in-frame clones and drops some. The table has about 120,000 clones, roughly 68% seen once. Sequenced: PBMCs. The source is a woman in her twenties or thirties in good health and CMV-seronegative.

The gene calls are TRBV28 and TRBJ2-7; D is perhaps TRBD1 (5 bases). The CDR3 covers 13 residues. Between the trimmed V and J ends, which lost 9 bases and 1 base, there was a span of 13 bases. CDR1 and CDR2 from the germline V gene are MDHEN and SYDVKM. Written as DNA, the CDR3 is TGTGCCAGTGCGGACACACAGTCCTACGAGCAGTACTTC. Translating gives CASADTQSYEQYF.

The sample holds one count of this clone. This chain links TRBV30 with TRBJ2-5; tentatively, D is TRBD1 (5 bases). The J call could be wrong; TRBJ2-7 is a better fit for the DNA end. The CDR3 has 14 amino acids. CDR1 is GTSNPN and CDR2 is SVGIG in the germline V gene (reference sequence). The CDR3 spells CAWSLDSVPYEQYF. The CDR3 DNA follows: TGTGCCTGGAGTCTCGACAGCGTCCCCTACGAGCAGTACTTC.

The rearrangement links TRBV6-6 to TRBJ1-2; 7 bases agree with TRBD1. CDR3 length: 15 amino acids. V lost 4 bases to trimming and J lost 4 bases; unmatched junction nucleotides: 9. The germline V gene encodes CDR1 MNHNY and CDR2 SVGAGI (reference sequence). CDR3 nucleotide sequence: TGTGCCAGCAGTTCTATCAGGGGGGATCTCTATGGCTACACCTTC. This sequence encodes CASSSIRGDLYGYTF.

This clone was picked up one time. The chain has TRBV6-5 and TRBJ1-1, with TRBD1 identical over 7 bases. This CDR3 spans 14 amino acids. CDR1 and CDR2 from the germline V gene are MNHEY and SVGAGI. The CDR3 sequence is CATKQGTLNTEAFF. The CDR3, as DNA: TGTGCTACCAAACAGGGGACATTGAACACTGAAGCTTTCTTT.

J is TRBJ2-7 and V is TRBV30, with D maybe TRBD1 (6 bases). CDR3 size: 12 residues. Trimming took 4 bases from V and 4 from J, leaving 11 bases between them. Germline loops: CDR1 GTSNPN, CDR2 SVGIG (reference sequence). DNA of the CDR3: TGTGCCTGGAAAACAGGGAAATACGAGCAGTACTTC. It is translated as CAWKTGKYEQYF. Based on the CDR3 plus reference TRBV30 and TRBJ2-7, the full variable domain is SQTIHQWPATLVQPVGSPLSLECTVEGTSNPNLYWYRQAAGRGLQLLFYSVGIGQISSEVPQNLSASRPQDRQFILSSKKLLLSDSGFYLCAWKTGKYEQYFGPGTRLTVT.

Turning to this clone: A read error may produce the germline difference seen at one junction end. CDR3 nucleotides: TGTGCTAGCAGCTCCAGCGGGGGGAACGATGAGCAGTTCTTC. Amino acids: CASSSSGGNDEQFF. The V and J genes are TRBV7-7 and TRBJ2-1; 9 positions agree with TRBD2. CDR1 and CDR2 (germline): SSHAT, FNYEAQ (reference sequence). The CDR3 sequence is 14 residues long. The whole variable domain, remainder taken from reference TRBV7-7 and TRBJ2-1, is GAGVSQSPRYKVTKRGQDVTLRCDPISSHATLYWYQQALGQGPEFLTYFNYEAQPDKSGLPSDRFSAERPEGSISTLTIQRTEQRDSAMYRCASSSSGGNDEQFFGPGTRLTVL.

V and J are TRBV5-1 and TRBJ2-3; 7 bases fit TRBD2. The germline V gene encodes CDR1 SGHRS and CDR2 YFSETQ. V lost 4 bases to trimming and J lost 7 bases; unmatched junction nucleotides: 12. There are 15 residues in the CDR3. The DNA for the CDR3 is TGCGCCAGCAGCATCGCGGGGGAGCCCGGATATACGCAGTATTTT. This codes for CASSIAGEPGYTQYF.

The chain links TRBV9 to TRBJ1-1, with 12 bases identical to TRBD1. The germline gives CDR1 SGDLS, CDR2 YYNGEE. V shed 4 bases, J shed 1 base, and the junction held 11 bases outside the gene matches. This CDR3 has 18 residues. DNA for the CDR3: TGTGCCAGCAGCCTCGGGACAGGGGGCGCGGTGGGGAACACTGAAGCTTTCTTT. Its translation is CASSLGTGGAVGNTEAFF. Filled out from reference TRBV9 and TRBJ1-1, the complete variable domain reads DSGVTQTPKHLITATGQRVTLRCSPRSGDLSVYWYQQSLDQGLQFLIQYYNGEERAKGNILERFSAQQFPDLHSELNLSSLELGDSALYFCASSLGTGGAVGNTEAFFGQGTRLTVV.

The chain combines TRBV18 with TRBJ2-7; 7 bases align to TRBD1. The CDR3 is 15 residues long. V was clipped by 3 bases and J by 9 bases; unmatched bases: 14. Per germline, CDR1 KGHSH and CDR2 LQKENI. CDR3 DNA sequence: TGTGCCAGCTCACCTCCGACAGGGATGAATAATCGGCAGTACTTC. Translation gives CASSPPTGMNNRQYF.

The CDR3 loop reads CASSLMRGGGNTEAFF. The CDR3 region has the DNA TGTGCCAGCAGTCTCATGAGGGGCGGGGGGAACACTGAAGCTTTCTTT. The V gene is TRBV9, the J gene TRBJ1-1, with a tentative D call TRBD1 (5 bases). The CDR3 sequence is 16 residues long. Trimming removed 5 bases at V and 1 base at J, with 18 bases between. Germline CDR1 reads SGDLS; CDR2 reads YYNGEE.